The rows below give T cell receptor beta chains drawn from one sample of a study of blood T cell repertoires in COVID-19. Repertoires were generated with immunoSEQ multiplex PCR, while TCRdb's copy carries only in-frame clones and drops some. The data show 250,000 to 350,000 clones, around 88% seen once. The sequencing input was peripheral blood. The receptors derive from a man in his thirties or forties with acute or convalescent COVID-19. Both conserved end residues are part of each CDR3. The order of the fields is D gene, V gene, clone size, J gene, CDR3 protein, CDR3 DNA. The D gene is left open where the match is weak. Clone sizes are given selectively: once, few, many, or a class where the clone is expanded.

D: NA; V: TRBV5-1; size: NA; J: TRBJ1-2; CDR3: CASSLQGDYGYTF; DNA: TGCGCCAGCAGTTTACAGGGCGACTATGGCTACACCTTC
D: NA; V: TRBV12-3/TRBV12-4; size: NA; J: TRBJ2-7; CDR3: CASSLLVYEQYF; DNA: TGTGCCAGCAGTTTACTAGTCTACGAGCAGTACTTC
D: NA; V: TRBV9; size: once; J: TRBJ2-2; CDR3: CASSVVEESFPWLAGELFF; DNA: TGTGCCAGCAGCGTAGTAGAGGAGAGCTTCCCCTGGTTGGCCGGGGAGCTGTTTTTT
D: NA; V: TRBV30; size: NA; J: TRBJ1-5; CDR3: CAWSRTSNNQPQHF; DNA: TGTGCCTGGAGTAGGACTAGCAACAATCAGCCCCAGCATTTT
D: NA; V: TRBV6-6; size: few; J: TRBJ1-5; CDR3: CASSYHRGGRNQPQHF; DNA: TGTGCCAGCAGTTACCATCGGGGAGGTCGCAATCAGCCCCAGCATTTT
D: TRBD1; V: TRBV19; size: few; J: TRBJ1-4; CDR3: CASSGQVKEKLFF; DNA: TGTGCCAGTAGTGGACAGGTGAAGGAAAAACTGTTTTTT
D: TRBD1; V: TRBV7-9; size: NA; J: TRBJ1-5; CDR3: CASSRGVTGEHQPQHF; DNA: TGTGCCAGCAGCCGTGGGGTGACAGGGGAGCATCAGCCCCAGCATTTT
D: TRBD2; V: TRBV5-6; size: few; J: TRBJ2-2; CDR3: CASRFIAGSPGELFF; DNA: TGTGCCAGCAGATTCATAGCGGGATCCCCCGGGGAGCTGTTTTTT
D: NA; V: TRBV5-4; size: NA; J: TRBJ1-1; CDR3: CASSSPKTGNTEAFF; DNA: TGTGCCAGCAGCTCCCCCAAGACAGGGAACACTGAAGCTTTCTTT
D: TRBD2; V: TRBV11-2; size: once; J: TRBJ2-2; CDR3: CASSRTSGGNTGELFF; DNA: TGTGCCAGCAGCCGGACTAGCGGGGGGAACACCGGGGAGCTGTTTTTT
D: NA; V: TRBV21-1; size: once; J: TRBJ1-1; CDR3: CASNAGGNGQPEAFF; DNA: TGTGCCAGCAACGCGGGGGGAAACGGACAACCTGAAGCTTTCTTT
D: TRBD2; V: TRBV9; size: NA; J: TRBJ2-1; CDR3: CASSLSAGTRSIHEQFF; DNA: TGTGCCAGCAGCCTTTCAGCCGGGACTAGATCCATCCATGAGCAGTTCTTC
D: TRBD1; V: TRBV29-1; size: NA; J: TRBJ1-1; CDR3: CSVPTGTGGWAFF; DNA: TGCAGCGTTCCCACCGGGACAGGGGGTTGGGCTTTCTTT
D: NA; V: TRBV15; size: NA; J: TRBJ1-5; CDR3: CATSRDRSPGLGQPQHF; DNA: TGTGCCACCAGCAGAGATCGCAGTCCAGGGCTAGGACAGCCCCAGCATTTT
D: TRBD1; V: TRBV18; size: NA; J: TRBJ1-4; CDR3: CASSPLQLKRQGDEKLFF; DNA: TGTGCCAGCTCACCACTGCAGTTAAAAAGACAGGGAGATGAAAAACTGTTTTTT
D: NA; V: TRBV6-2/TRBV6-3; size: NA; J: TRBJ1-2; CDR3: CASSYLGRSNYGYTF; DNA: TGTGCCAGCAGTTACCTAGGGAGATCGAACTATGGCTACACCTTC
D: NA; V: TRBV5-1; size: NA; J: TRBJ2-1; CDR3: CASSLGSEVVNEQFF; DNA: TGCGCCAGCAGCTTGGGGTCCGAGGTGGTAAATGAGCAGTTCTTC
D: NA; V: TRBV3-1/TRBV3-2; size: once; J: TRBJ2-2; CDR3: CASSPTQTNTGELFF; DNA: TGTGCCAGCAGCCCCACACAGACGAACACCGGGGAGCTGTTTTTT
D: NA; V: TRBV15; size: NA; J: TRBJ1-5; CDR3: CATSRNKNQPQHF; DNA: TGTGCCACCAGCAGAAATAAAAATCAGCCCCAGCATTTT
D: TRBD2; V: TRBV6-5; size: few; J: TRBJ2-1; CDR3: CASSYSLAGVYNEQFF; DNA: TGTGCCAGCAGTTACTCTCTAGCGGGGGTATACAATGAGCAGTTCTTC
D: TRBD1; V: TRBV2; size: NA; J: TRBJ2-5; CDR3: CASSGDRGWETQYF; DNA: TGTGCCAGCAGTGGGGACAGGGGCTGGGAGACCCAGTACTTC
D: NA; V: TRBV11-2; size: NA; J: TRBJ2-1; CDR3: CASSLDQKAGEQFF; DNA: TGTGCCAGCAGCTTAGATCAGAAGGCGGGTGAGCAGTTCTTC
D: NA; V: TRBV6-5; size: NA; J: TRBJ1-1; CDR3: CASSLRGSVTEAFF; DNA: TGTGCCAGCAGCCTCCGCGGGTCTGTGACTGAAGCTTTCTTT
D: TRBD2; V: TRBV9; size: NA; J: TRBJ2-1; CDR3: CASSVEGAGANEQFF; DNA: TGTGCCAGCAGCGTAGAAGGAGCGGGGGCCAATGAGCAGTTCTTC
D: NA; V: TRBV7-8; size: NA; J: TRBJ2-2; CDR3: CASSRQDLGTGELFF; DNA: TGTGCCAGCAGTAGACAGGACCTCGGAACCGGGGAGCTGTTTTTT
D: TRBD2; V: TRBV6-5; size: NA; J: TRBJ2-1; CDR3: CASSYRREREYNEQFF; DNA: TGTGCCAGCAGTTACCGGCGGGAGAGGGAGTACAATGAGCAGTTCTTC
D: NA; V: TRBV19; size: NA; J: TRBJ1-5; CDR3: CASSPGIDQPQHF; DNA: TGTGCCAGTAGTCCAGGGATAGATCAGCCCCAGCATTTT
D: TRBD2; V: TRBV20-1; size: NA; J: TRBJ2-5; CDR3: CSASFVLRLALGETQYF; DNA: TGCAGTGCTAGTTTTGTTCTTAGACTAGCGTTAGGAGAGACCCAGTACTTC